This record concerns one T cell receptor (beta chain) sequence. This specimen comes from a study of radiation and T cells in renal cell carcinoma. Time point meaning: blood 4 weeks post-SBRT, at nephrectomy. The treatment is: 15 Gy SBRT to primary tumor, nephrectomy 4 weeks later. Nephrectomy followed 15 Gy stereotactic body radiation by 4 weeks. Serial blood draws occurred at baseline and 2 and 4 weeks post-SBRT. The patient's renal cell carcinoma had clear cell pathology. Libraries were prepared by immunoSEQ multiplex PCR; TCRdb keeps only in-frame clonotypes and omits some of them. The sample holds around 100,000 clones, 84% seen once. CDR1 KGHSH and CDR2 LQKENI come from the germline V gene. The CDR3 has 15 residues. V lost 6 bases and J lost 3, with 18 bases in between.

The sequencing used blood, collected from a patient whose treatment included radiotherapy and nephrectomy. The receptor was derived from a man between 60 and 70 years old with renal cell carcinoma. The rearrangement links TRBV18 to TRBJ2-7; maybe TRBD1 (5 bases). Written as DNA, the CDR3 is TGTGCCAGCTCGCCTCCTGACAGCGCCTTCTACGAGCAGTACTTC. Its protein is CASSPPDSAFYEQYF.